This T cell receptor (beta chain) was sequenced during a study of T cell repertoires in cytomegalovirus infection. This clonotype appeared a few times. Its target is not known. Trimming removed 6 bases from V and 0 bases from J, with 18 bases in between. The germline CDR1 and CDR2 sequences are LNHDA and SQIVND (reference sequence). CDR3 size: 16 residues. Each CDR3 protein gets one entry after TCRdb re-called the reads with MiXCR. This sample carries fewer than 950,000 distinct CDR3 sequences, over 25% of them seen once, and the ten largest clones take 12%. Findings and caveats of the study: HLA-C-restricted CMV clonotypes gave the most frequent clonotype in two of eight donors.

Sample: cultured CD8+ T cells from PBMCs, taken from culture after CMV antigen stimulation. The sequence was collected from a human donor in good health (CMV status not recorded). Some clones in this sample may be carry-over from other donors' samples. The chain has TRBV19 and TRBJ2-7, with D possibly being TRBD1 (6 bases). The CDR3 DNA follows: TGTGCCAGTAGAAGTACCGGGGCCAGGGGCTCCTACGAGCAGTACTTC. Translating it yields CASRSTGARGSYEQYF.